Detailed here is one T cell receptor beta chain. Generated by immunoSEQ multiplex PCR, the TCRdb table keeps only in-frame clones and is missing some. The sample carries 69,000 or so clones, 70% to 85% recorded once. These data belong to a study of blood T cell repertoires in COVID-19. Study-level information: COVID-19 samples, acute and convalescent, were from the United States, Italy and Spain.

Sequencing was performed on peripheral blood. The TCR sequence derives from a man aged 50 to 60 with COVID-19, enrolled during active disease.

Here the CDR3 reads CASSYYLTGATEAFF. The DNA for the CDR3 is TGTGCCAGCAGTTACTACTTGACAGGGGCAACTGAAGCTTTCTTT. V gene TRBV6-5 combines with J gene TRBJ1-1, with 8 bases matching TRBD1. The ends lost 1 base at V and 5 bases at J; junction bases unmatched: 6. Germline CDR1 MNHEY, CDR2 SVGAGI. CDR3 length: 15 amino acids.